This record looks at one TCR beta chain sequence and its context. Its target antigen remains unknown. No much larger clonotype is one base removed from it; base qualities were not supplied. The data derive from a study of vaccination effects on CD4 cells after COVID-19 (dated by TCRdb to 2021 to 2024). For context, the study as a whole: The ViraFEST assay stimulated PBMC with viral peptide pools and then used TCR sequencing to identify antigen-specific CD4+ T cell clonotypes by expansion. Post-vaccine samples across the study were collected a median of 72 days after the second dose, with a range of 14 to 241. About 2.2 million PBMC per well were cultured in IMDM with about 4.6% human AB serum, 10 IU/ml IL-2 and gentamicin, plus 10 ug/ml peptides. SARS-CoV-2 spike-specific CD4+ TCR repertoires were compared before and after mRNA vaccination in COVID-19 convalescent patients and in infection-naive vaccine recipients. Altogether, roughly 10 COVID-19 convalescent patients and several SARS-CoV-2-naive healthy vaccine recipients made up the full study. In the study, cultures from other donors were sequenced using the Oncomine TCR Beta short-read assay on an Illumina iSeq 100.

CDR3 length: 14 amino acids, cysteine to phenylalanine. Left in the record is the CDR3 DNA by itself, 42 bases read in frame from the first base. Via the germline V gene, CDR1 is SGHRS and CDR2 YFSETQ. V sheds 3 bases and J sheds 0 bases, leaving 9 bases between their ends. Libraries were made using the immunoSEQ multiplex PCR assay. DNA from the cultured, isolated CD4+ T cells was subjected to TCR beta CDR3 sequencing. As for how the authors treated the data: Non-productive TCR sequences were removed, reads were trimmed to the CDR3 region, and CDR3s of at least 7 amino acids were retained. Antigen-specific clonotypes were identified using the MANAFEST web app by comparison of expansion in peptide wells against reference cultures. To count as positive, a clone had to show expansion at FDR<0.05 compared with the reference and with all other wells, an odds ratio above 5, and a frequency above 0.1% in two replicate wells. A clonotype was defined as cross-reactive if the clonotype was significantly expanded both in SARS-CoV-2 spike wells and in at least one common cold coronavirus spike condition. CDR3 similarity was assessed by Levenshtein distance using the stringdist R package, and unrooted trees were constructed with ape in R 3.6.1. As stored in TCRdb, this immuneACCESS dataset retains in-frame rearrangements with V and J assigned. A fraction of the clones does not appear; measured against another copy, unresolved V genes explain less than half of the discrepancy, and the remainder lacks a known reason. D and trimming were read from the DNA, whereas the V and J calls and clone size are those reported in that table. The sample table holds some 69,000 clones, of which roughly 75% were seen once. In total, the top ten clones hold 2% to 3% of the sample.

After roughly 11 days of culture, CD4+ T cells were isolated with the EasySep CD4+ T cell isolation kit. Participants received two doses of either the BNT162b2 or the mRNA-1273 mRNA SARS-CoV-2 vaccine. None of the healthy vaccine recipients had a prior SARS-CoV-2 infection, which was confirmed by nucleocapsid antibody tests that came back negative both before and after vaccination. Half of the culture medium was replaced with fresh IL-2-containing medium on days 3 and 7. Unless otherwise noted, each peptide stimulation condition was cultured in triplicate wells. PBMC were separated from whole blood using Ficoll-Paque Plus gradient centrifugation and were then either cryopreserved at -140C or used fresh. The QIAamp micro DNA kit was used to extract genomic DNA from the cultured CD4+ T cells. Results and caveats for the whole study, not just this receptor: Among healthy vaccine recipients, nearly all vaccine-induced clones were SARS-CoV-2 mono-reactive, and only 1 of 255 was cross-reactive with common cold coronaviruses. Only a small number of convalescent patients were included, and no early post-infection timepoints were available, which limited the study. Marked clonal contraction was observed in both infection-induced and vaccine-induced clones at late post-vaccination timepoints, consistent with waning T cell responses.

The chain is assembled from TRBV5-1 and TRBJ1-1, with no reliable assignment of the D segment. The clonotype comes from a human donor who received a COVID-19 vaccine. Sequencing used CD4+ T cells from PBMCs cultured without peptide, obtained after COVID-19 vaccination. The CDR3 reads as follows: CASSSTAVNTEAFF. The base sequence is TGCGCCAGCAGCTCCACCGCTGTGAACACTGAAGCTTTCTTT.